These 23 T cell receptor beta chains came from one sample sequenced in a study of chronic HIV infection and antiretroviral therapy. TCRdb passed the 5' RACE reads through MiXCR, listing each CDR3 protein once. The sample consists of approximately 47,000 distinct CDR3 sequences, 19% of them appearing once. Sequencing was performed on peripheral blood. Receptors originate from an adult who had HIV and had not received antiretroviral therapy, or was an uninfected healthy control (not recorded which).

The rearrangement links TRBV3-1 to TRBJ2-1, with TRBD2 matching 11 bases. The CDR3 has 17 residues. V shed 0 bases, J shed 9 bases, and the junction held 10 bases outside the gene matches. Per the germline V gene, CDR1 is LGHDT and CDR2 is YNNKEL (reference sequence). The CDR3 DNA follows: TGTGCCAGCAGCCAAGAGGAACTAGCGGGAGTCCCCCGTGAGCAGTTCTTC. Translated: CASSQEELAGVPREQFF.

This clonotype was counted a few times. The chain employs TRBV4-1 and TRBJ1-5, with 10 bases lining up with TRBD1. This CDR3 is 16 amino acids long. Looked up from germline, CDR1 is MGHRA and CDR2 is YSYEKL. J was trimmed by 3 bases and V by 5 bases; bases with no gene match: 7. CDR3 amino acids: CASSRGQGPYNQPQHF. In nucleotides, the CDR3 is TGCGCCAGCAGCAGGGGACAGGGGCCCTACAATCAGCCCCAGCATTTT.

This chain uses TRBV20-1 with TRBJ2-1, with D perhaps TRBD1 or TRBD2 (6 bases each). The CDR3 extends over 13 amino acids. Germline assignment: CDR1 DFQATT and CDR2 SNEGSKA (reference sequence). The V end was cut by 8 bases, the J end by 9 bases, with 20 bases between. The DNA of the CDR3 is TGCAGTTCCCCGGCCGGGGGCCTCTCTGAGCAGTTCTTC. Its protein is CSSPAGGLSEQFF.

This clonotype occurred a few times. The V call is TRBV29-1, the J call TRBJ2-2; D is perhaps TRBD2 (6 bases). V gave up 1 base and J gave up 4 bases, with 10 bases separating them. Germline CDR1 is SQVTM and CDR2 is ANQGSEA. The CDR3 extends over 14 amino acids. The CDR3, as DNA: TGCAGCGTTGAAGGCGGGAAGAGCACCGGGGAGCTGTTTTTT. This encodes CSVEGGKSTGELFF.

This clonotype was detected only a few times. The chain uses TRBV28 and TRBJ1-2, with a weak D call TRBD1 (5 bases). The CDR3 is 15 amino acids. V was cut by 8 bases and J by 0 bases, with 16 bases left in between. Germline loops: CDR1 MDHEN, CDR2 SYDVKM. For the CDR3, the DNA is TGTGCCAGCGGCTCTGGGGCTGACGCTAACTATGGCTACACCTTC. Amino acids: CASGSGADANYGYTF.

This clonotype has a handful of counts. This chain connects TRBV28 to TRBJ2-7; D is undetermined. Trimming left V 6 bases short and J 3 bases short, with 9 bases between. Per the germline V gene, CDR1 is MDHEN and CDR2 is SYDVKM. The CDR3 contains 12 residues. CDR3 DNA: TGTGCCAGCAGGCAACAATTCTACGAGCAGTACTTC. It specifies CASRQQFYEQYF.

V is TRBV13 and J is TRBJ2-3; TRBD2 matches 7 bases. The CDR3 length is 18 residues. The V and J ends lost 3 bases and 2 bases, in that order; junction bases with no gene match: 14. Germline V gene lookup returns CDR1 PRHDT and CDR2 FYEKMQ (reference sequence). The CDR3 DNA reads as TGTGCCAGCAGCTTCCATCCCGTAAACCTAGCGGCCACAGATACGCAGTATTTT. This encodes CASSFHPVNLAATDTQYF.

The chain employs TRBV30 and TRBJ2-2, with 11 bases matching TRBD2. The junction had 3 bases not matched to a gene; V was cut back by 2 bases and J by 4 bases. The CDR3 consists of 15 residues. Germline loops: CDR1 GTSNPN, CDR2 SVGIG (reference sequence). This CDR3 is CAWSTGLAVTGELFF. The CDR3 nucleotides read TGTGCCTGGAGTACGGGACTAGCGGTCACCGGGGAGCTGTTTTTT.

This clonotype was counted between two and nine times. This CDR3 is CASSLTGSGANVLTF. The CDR3 DNA reads as TGTGCCAGCAGTCTGACAGGCTCTGGGGCCAACGTCCTGACTTTC. V and J are TRBV28 and TRBJ2-6; D is perhaps TRBD1 (6 bases). There are 15 residues in the CDR3. CDR1 and CDR2 from the germline V gene are MDHEN and SYDVKM. V lost 5 bases and J lost 0, with 8 bases in between.

The rearrangement joins TRBV6-5 to TRBJ2-3, with D possibly being TRBD1 (6 bases). V shed 5 bases and J shed 6 bases, with 12 bases lying between them. Germline CDR1 MNHEY, CDR2 SVGAGI. This CDR3 has 13 amino acids. CDR3 bases: TGTGCCAGCAGTGATCTAACAGGGGATACGCAGTATTTT. Amino acid sequence: CASSDLTGDTQYF.

This clonotype was seen a handful of times. This chain uses TRBV20-1 with TRBJ1-5; D is unclear. The CDR3 runs to 15 residues. V shed 1 base and J shed 2 bases, with 12 bases lying between them. Germline V gene data show CDR1 as DFQATT and CDR2 as SNEGSKA (reference sequence). CDR3 protein: CSARASLSGNQPQHF. The CDR3 nucleotides are TGCAGTGCTAGAGCTTCCTTAAGTGGCAATCAGCCCCAGCATTTT.

This clonotype appeared many times. This rearrangement joins TRBV20-1 to TRBJ1-1, with 8 positions matching TRBD1. The CDR3 sequence is 13 residues long. Trimming removed 6 bases from V and 4 bases from J; junction bases left unmatched: 7. The germline V gene has CDR1 DFQATT and CDR2 SNEGSKA (reference sequence). CDR3 protein: CSALRTGSTEAFF. For the CDR3, the DNA is TGCAGTGCGCTAAGGACAGGGAGCACTGAAGCTTTCTTT.

Only a few counts were recorded for this clonotype. The chain employs TRBV5-1 and TRBJ2-3, with 10 bases matching TRBD2. The CDR3 is 15 residues long. CDR1 is SGHRS and CDR2 is YFSETQ in the germline V gene. With 5 bases clipped from V and 2 bases from J, the junction kept 5 bases outside the gene matches. CDR3 sequence (DNA): TGCGCCAGCAGTTGGACTAGCGGCCCCACAGATACGCAGTATTTT. Protein product: CASSWTSGPTDTQYF. The entire variable domain, with the rest obtained from reference TRBV5-1 and TRBJ2-3, is as follows: KAGVTQTPRYLIKTRGQQVTLSCSPISGHRSVSWYQQTPGQGLQFLFEYFSETQRNKGNFPGRFSGRQFSNSRSEMNVSTLELGDSALYLCASSWTSGPTDTQYFGPGTRLTVL.

This clonotype was detected ten times or more. V usage is TRBV7-3 and J usage is TRBJ2-1, with 10 bases fitting TRBD2. CDR1 is SGHTA and CDR2 is FQGTGA in the germline V gene. The CDR3 is 15 residues long. Trimming removed 2 bases from V and 7 bases from J; junction bases left unmatched: 5. The CDR3: CASSLVGTSVNEQFF. The CDR3 coding sequence is TGTGCCAGCAGCTTAGTCGGGACTAGCGTAAATGAGCAGTTCTTC. Supplemented by reference TRBV7-3 and TRBJ2-1, the full variable domain reads GAGVSQTPSNKVTEKGKYVELRCDPISGHTALYWYRQSLGQGPEFLIYFQGTGAADDSGLPNDRFFAVRPEGSVSTLKIQRTERGDSAVYLCASSLVGTSVNEQFFGPGTRLTVL.

J is TRBJ2-2 and V is TRBV19; tentative D call: TRBD2 (6 bases). The length of the CDR3 is 16 residues. V gave up 9 bases and J gave up 6 bases, with 23 bases separating them. CDR1 and CDR2 (germline): LNHDA, SQIVND (reference sequence). The CDR3 loop is CASRTVGGRLSGELFF. The CDR3 DNA reads as TGTGCCAGCCGTACCGTGGGGGGAAGGCTGTCCGGGGAGCTGTTTTTT.

This clonotype has just a few counts. The chain links TRBV20-1 to TRBJ2-7; 9 nucleotides align to TRBD1. CDR1 and CDR2 from the germline V gene are DFQATT and SNEGSKA (reference sequence). This CDR3 has 14 amino acids. The trim removed 3 bases at V and 5 bases at J, leaving 8 bases unmatched. CDR3 nucleotide sequence: TGCAGTGCTAGTCACAGACAGGGGGTCAACGAGCAGTACTTC. This sequence encodes CSASHRQGVNEQYF.

There are many counts of this clonotype. The chain joins TRBV20-1 to TRBJ1-4; D perhaps matches TRBD1 (5 bases). In germline, CDR1 is DFQATT, CDR2 SNEGSKA (reference sequence). The CDR3 consists of 16 residues. The V end lost 5 bases, the J end lost 7 bases, and 23 bases lay between the germline ends. The DNA for the CDR3 is TGCAGTGCTCCCGGGCCCCCTCCCGGGGGAGGTGAAAAACTGTTTTTT. It yields the protein CSAPGPPPGGGEKLFF.

The rearrangement links TRBV4-2 to TRBJ2-7, with D possibly being TRBD2 (6 bases). The CDR3 loop spans 16 amino acids. Trimming removed 3 bases from V and 7 bases from J, with 22 bases in between. Germline assignment: CDR1 LGHNA and CDR2 YNFKEQ. The CDR3 DNA is TGTGCCAGCAGCCAGGGATATGAACGGGAGTATAAGGAGCAGTACTTC. Its protein is CASSQGYEREYKEQYF.

The chain's CDR3 is CASRGATTNEKLFF. The DNA for the CDR3 is TGTGCCAGCAGGGGGGCAACGACTAATGAAAAACTGTTTTTT. The chain employs TRBV28 and TRBJ1-4; possibly TRBD1 for D (6 bases). There are 14 residues in the CDR3. Per the germline V gene, CDR1 is MDHEN and CDR2 is SYDVKM. V was cut by 6 bases and J by 2 bases, with 10 bases left in between.

The rearrangement uses TRBV9 and TRBJ1-2; 8 bases align to TRBD1. V gave up 1 base and J gave up 4 bases; unmatched junction bases: 6. The germline V gene has CDR1 SGDLS and CDR2 YYNGEE. The CDR3 length is 15 residues. CDR3 in DNA: TGTGCCAGCAGCGTATGGGGACAGGCGACCTATGGCTACACCTTC. It encodes CASSVWGQATYGYTF.

The V gene is TRBV28, the J gene TRBJ1-6, with TRBD1 matching 7 bases. Germline V gene data show CDR1 as MDHEN and CDR2 as SYDVKM. Losses at the gene ends were 5 bases for V and 7 bases for J; bases not matched to a gene: 8. The CDR3 sequence is 15 residues long. DNA for the CDR3: TGTGCCAGCAGTGACACCAGGGGGATGAATTCACCCCTCCACTTT. As protein: CASSDTRGMNSPLHF.

The chain employs TRBV28 and TRBJ1-1; TRBD1 matches 7 bases. Trimming at V came to 7 bases and at J to 2 bases, leaving 7 bases not matched to a gene. The CDR3 sequence is 14 residues long. Germline assignment: CDR1 MDHEN and CDR2 SYDVKM. CDR3 bases: TGTGCCAGCACCAAACGACAGGGAAACACTGAAGCTTTCTTT. It encodes CASTKRQGNTEAFF.

There are a few counts of this clonotype. The chain has TRBV28 and TRBJ2-2; 7 bases map to TRBD1. The CDR3 covers 15 residues. After removal of 4 bases from V and 3 bases from J, the junction contained 5 bases not matched to a gene. Germline V CDR1 and CDR2: MDHEN, SYDVKM. The CDR3 is CASSSPGQYTGELFF. The CDR3 DNA sequence: TGTGCCAGCAGTTCACCGGGACAGTACACCGGGGAGCTGTTTTTT. The variable domain in full, with the rest retrieved from reference TRBV28 and TRBJ2-2, is DVKVTQSSRYLVKRTGEKVFLECVQDMDHENMFWYRQDPGLGLRLIYFSYDVKMKEKGDIPEGYSVSREKKERFSLILESASTNQTSMYLCASSSPGQYTGELFFGEGSRLTVL.